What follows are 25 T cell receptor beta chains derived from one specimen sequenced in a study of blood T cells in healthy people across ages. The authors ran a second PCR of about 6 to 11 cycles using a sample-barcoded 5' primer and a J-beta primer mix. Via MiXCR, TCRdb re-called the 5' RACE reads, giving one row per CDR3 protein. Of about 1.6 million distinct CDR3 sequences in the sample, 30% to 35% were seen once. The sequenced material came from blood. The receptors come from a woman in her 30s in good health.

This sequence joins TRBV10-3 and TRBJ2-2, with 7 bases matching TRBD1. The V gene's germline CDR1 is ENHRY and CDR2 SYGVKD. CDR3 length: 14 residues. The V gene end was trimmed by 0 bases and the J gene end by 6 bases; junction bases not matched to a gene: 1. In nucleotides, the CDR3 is TGTGCCATCAGTGAGTCGGACAGGTCCGGGGAGCTGTTTTTT. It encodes CAISESDRSGELFF.

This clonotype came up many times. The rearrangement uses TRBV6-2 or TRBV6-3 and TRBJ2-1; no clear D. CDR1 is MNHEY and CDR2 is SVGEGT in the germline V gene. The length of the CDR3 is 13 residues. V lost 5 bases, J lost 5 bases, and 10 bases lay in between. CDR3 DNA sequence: TGTGCCAGCAGTGGTCAGATAGACAATGAGCAGTTCTTC. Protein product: CASSGQIDNEQFF.

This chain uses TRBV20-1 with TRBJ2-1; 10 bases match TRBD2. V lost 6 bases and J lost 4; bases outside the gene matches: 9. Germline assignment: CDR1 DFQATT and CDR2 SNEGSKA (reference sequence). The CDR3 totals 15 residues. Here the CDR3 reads CSAQSSGSPYNEQFF. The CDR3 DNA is TGCAGTGCACAGTCTAGCGGGAGTCCATACAATGAGCAGTTCTTC.

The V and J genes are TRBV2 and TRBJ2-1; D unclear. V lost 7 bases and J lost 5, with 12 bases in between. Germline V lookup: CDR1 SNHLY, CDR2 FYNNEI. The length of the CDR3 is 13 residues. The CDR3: CASTPTFHNEQFF. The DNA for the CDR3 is TGTGCCAGCACCCCAACATTTCACAATGAGCAGTTCTTC.

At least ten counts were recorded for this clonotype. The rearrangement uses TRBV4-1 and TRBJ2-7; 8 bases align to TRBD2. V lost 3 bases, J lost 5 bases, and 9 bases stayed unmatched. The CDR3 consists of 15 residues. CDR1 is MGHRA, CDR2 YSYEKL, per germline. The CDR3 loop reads CASSQPPGGEHEQYF. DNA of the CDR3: TGCGCCAGCAGCCAGCCCCCGGGAGGGGAGCACGAGCAGTACTTC.

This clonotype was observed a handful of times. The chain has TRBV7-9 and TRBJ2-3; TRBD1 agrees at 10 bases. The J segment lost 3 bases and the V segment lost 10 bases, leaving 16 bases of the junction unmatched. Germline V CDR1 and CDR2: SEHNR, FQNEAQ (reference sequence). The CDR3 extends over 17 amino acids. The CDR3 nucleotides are TGTGCCACCCCGGACAGGGGGGGACAGCACGCTACAGATACGCAGTATTTT. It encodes CATPDRGGQHATDTQYF.

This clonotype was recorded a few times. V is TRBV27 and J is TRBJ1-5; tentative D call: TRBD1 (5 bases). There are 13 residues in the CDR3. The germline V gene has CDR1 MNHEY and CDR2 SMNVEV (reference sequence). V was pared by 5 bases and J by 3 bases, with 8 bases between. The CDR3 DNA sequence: TGTGCCAGCAGTCGGGGGTTCAATCAGCCCCAGCATTTT. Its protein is CASSRGFNQPQHF.

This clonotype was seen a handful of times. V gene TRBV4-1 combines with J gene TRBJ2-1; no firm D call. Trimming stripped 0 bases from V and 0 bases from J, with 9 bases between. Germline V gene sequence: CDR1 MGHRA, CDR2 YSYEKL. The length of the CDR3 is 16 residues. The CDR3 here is CASSQESESSYNEQFF. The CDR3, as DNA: TGCGCCAGCAGCCAAGAGTCGGAGAGCTCCTACAATGAGCAGTTCTTC.

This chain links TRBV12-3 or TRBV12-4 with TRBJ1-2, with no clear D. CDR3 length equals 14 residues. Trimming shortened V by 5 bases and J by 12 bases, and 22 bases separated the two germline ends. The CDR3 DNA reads TGTGCCAGCAGTAATAGACTGGGGAGAGGAGGCCACACCTTC. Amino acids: CASSNRLGRGGHTF.

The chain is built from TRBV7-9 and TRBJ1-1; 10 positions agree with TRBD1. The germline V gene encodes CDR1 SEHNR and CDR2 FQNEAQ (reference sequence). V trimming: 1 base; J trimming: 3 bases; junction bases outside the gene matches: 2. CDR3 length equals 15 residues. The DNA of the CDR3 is TGTGCCAGCAGCTTAGATGGGACAGGGGACACTGAAGCTTTCTTT. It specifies CASSLDGTGDTEAFF.

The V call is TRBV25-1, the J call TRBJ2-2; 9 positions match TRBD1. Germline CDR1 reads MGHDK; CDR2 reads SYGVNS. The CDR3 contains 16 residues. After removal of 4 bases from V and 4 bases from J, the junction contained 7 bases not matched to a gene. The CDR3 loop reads CASSAWTGVPTGELFF. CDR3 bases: TGTGCCAGCAGTGCCTGGACAGGGGTACCCACCGGGGAGCTGTTTTTT.

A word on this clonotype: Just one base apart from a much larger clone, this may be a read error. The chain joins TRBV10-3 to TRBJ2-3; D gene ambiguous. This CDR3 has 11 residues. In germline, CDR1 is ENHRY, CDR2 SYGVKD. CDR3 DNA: TGTGCCATCATGCAGGCAGATACGCGGTATTTT. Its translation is CAIMQADTRYF.

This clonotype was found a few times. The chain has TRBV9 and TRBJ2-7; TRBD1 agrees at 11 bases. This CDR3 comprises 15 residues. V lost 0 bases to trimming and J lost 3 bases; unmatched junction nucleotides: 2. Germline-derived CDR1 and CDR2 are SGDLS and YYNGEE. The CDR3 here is CASSVDGTGGYEQYF. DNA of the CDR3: TGTGCCAGCAGCGTAGATGGGACAGGGGGCTACGAGCAGTACTTC.

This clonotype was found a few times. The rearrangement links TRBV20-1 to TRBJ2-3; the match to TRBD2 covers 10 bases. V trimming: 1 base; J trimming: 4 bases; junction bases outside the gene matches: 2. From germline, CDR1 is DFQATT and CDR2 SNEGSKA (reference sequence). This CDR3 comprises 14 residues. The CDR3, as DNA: TGCAGTGCTAGAGCGGGGACTAGCGCAGATACGCAGTATTTT. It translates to CSARAGTSADTQYF.

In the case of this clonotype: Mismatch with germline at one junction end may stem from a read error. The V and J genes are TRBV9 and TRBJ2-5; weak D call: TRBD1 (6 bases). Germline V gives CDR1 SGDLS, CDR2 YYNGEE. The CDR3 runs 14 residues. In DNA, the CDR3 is TGTACCAGCAGCGAAAGGGGACAACAAGAGACCCAGTACTTC. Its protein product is CTSSERGQQETQYF.

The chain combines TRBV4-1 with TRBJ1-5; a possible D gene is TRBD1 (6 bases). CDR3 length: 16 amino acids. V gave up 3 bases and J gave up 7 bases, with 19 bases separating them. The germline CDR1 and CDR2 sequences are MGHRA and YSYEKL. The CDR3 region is CASSQDETGQYQPQHF. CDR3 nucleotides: TGCGCCAGCAGCCAGGACGAGACGGGACAATACCAGCCCCAGCATTTT.

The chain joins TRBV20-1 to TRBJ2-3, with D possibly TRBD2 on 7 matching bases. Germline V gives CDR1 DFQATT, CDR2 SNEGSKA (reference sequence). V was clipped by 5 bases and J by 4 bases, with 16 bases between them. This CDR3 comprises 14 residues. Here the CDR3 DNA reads TGCAGTGCTGGCGGGGGCCTCAAGGCAGATACGCAGTATTTT. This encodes CSAGGGLKADTQYF.

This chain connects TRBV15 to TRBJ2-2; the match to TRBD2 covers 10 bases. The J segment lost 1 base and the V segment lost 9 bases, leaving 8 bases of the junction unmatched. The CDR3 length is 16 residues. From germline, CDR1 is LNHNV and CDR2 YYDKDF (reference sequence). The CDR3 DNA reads TGTGCCACGGGGGCTAGCGGGAGCCGGAACACCGGGGAGCTGTTTTTT. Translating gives CATGASGSRNTGELFF.

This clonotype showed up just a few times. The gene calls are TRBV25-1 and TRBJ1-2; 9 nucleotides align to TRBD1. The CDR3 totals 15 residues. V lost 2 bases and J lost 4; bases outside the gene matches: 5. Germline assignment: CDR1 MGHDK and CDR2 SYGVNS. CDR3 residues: CASSEGTGNGYGYTF. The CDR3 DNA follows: TGTGCCAGCAGTGAAGGGACAGGGAATGGCTATGGCTACACCTTC.

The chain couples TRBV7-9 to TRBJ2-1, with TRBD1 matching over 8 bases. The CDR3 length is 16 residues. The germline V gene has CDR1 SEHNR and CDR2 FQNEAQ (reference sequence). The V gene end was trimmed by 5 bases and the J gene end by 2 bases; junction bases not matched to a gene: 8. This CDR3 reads CASSQRQGSTYNEQFF. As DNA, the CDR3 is TGTGCCAGCAGCCAGCGACAGGGGTCAACCTACAATGAGCAGTTCTTC.

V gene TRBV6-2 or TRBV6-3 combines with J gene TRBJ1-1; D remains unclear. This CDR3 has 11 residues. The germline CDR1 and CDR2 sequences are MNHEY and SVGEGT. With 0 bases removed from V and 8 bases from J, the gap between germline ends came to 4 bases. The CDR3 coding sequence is TGTGCCAGCAGTTACTCGGCGGAAGCTTTCTTT. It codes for CASSYSAEAFF.

The CDR3 coding sequence is TGTGCCAGCAGCTTAATCAGTGTCGGCGGCGAGCAGTTCTTC. This translates into CASSLISVGGEQFF. The chain has TRBV7-3 and TRBJ2-1; D remains unclear. Germline loops: CDR1 SGHTA, CDR2 FQGTGA. The CDR3 spans 14 residues. V lost 1 base to trimming and J lost 10 bases, with 14 bases between them.

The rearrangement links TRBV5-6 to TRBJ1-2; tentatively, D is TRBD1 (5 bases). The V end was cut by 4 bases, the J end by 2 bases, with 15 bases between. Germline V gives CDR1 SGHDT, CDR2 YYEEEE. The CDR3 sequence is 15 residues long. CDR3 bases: TGTGCCAGCAGCGCACCCAGGGATTGGAACTATGGCTACACCTTC. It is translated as CASSAPRDWNYGYTF.

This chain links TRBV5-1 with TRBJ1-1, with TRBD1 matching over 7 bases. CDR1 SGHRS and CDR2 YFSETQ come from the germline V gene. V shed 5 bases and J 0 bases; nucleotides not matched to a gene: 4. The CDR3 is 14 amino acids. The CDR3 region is CASRRDSMNTEAFF. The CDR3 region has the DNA TGCGCCAGCAGAAGGGACAGCATGAACACTGAAGCTTTCTTT. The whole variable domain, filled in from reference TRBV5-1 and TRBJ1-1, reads KAGVTQTPRYLIKTRGQQVTLSCSPISGHRSVSWYQQTPGQGLQFLFEYFSETQRNKGNFPGRFSGRQFSNSRSEMNVSTLELGDSALYLCASRRDSMNTEAFFGQGTRLTVV.

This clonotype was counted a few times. The CDR3 DNA reads TGTGCCAGCAGCACCAGAGGACTAGCGGCTTACACAGATACGCAGTATTTT. Amino acid sequence: CASSTRGLAAYTDTQYF. This rearrangement joins TRBV3-1 to TRBJ2-3, with 10 positions matching TRBD2. V shed 5 bases and J 2 bases; nucleotides not matched to a gene: 10. Looked up from germline, CDR1 is LGHDT and CDR2 is YNNKEL (reference sequence). CDR3 size: 17 residues.